This TCR beta chain is drawn from a study of CD8 T cells in ankylosing spondylitis. The study's findings and limits: The authors reported significant enrichment of disease-linked clones in matched ankylosing spondylitis synovial fluid. Disease-linked clones displayed a CD8+ phenotype and appeared relatively rarely in peripheral blood. It appeared that ankylosing spondylitis blood was characterized by a TCR beta motif of under ten highly homologous variants. Certain motif variants had earlier been reported in reactive arthritis synovial fluid and blood.

To note about this clonotype: Its antigen is currently unknown.

Quantitative 5'-RACE with molecular barcodes produced the TCR beta libraries. TCRdb redid the calling of the 5' RACE reads with MiXCR, one entry per CDR3 protein. This table holds around 540,000 distinct CDR3 sequences, approximately 11% found once. The V end was cut by 1 base, the J end by 8 bases, with 9 bases between. Germline V gene data show CDR1 as LGHNA and CDR2 as YNFKEQ. This CDR3 has 13 residues. The sequencing input was blood, either unsorted or a sorted T cell fraction (not recorded which). This TCR was sampled from a male donor with ankylosing spondylitis. V is TRBV4-2 and J is TRBJ1-5; D unresolved. The DNA for the CDR3 is TGTGCCAGCAGCCAAGGACCCTCCGAGCCCCAGCATTTT. The encoded protein is CASSQGPSEPQHF.